The 22 T cell receptor beta chains below come from one sample, sequenced in a study of CD8+ T cells in alopecia areata. RNA extraction and reverse transcription yielded cDNA as sequencing template. Clones were sequenced by immunoSEQ multiplex PCR, and TCRdb holds only the in-frame ones, with some missing. Of about 260,000 clones listed, 60% were seen once; the top ten hold 0.8% to 1%. Indicated treatment: oral pan-JAK inhibitor, 5-10 mg twice daily. This material consisted of CD4+ T cells sorted from blood, taken around week 53, from a patient treated with tofacitinib. These receptors were obtained from a human donor with alopecia areata.

The chain is built from TRBV29-1 and TRBJ1-5; TRBD1 matches 7 bases. From germline, CDR1 is SQVTM and CDR2 ANQGSEA. J gave up 2 bases and V 7 bases, and 5 bases lay outside the gene matches. CDR3 length equals 13 residues. The CDR3 DNA reads as TGCAGCGCAGGGGGAGCGGGCAATCAGCCCCAGCATTTT. Protein: CSAGGAGNQPQHF.

The chain has TRBV25-1 and TRBJ1-4; maybe TRBD1 (5 bases). The CDR3 is 15 amino acids. The germline V gene encodes CDR1 MGHDK and CDR2 SYGVNS. Trimming removed 1 base at V and 6 bases at J, with 12 bases between. The CDR3 loop is CASSEWGTEDEKLFF. The CDR3 DNA sequence: TGTGCCAGCAGTGAATGGGGGACCGAAGATGAAAAACTGTTTTTT.

As DNA, the CDR3 is TGTGCCAGCAGCCCGAGGATGCAGACCCAGTACTTC. Residues: CASSPRMQTQYF. The chain combines TRBV7-9 with TRBJ2-5; D gene uncertain. Trimming removed 5 bases from V and 6 bases from J, with 10 bases in between. The CDR3 is made up of 12 amino acids. Germline CDR1 and CDR2: SEHNR and FQNEAQ (reference sequence).

V usage is TRBV5-1 and J usage is TRBJ1-1; 9 bases align to TRBD1. The junction had 11 bases not matched to a gene; V was cut back by 4 bases and J by 10 bases. CDR1 is SGHRS, CDR2 YFSETQ, per germline. The CDR3 runs 14 residues. CDR3 nucleotides: TGCGCCAGCAGCCCAGGACAGGGGACCTTAGGAGCTTTCTTT. Amino acids: CASSPGQGTLGAFF.

Only a few counts were recorded for this clone. The genes are TRBV18 and TRBJ2-2; D possibly uses TRBD1 or TRBD2 (5 bases each). V gave up 6 bases and J gave up 4 bases, with 12 bases separating them. Germline CDR1 reads KGHSH; CDR2 reads LQKENI. The CDR3 extends over 14 amino acids. Here the CDR3 DNA reads TGTGCCAGCTCGCTTTCGGGGCCCACCGGGGAGCTGTTTTTT. Its protein product is CASSLSGPTGELFF.

V gene TRBV10-2 combines with J gene TRBJ1-1; no definite D call. The CDR3 loop spans 11 amino acids. CDR1 is WSHSY, CDR2 SAAADI, per germline. Trimming took 3 bases from V and 7 from J, leaving 6 bases between them. Written as DNA, the CDR3 is TGCGCCAGCAGTGATTCGTTTGAAGCTTTCTTT. Its translation is CASSDSFEAFF.

The chain uses TRBV23-1 and TRBJ2-7; maybe TRBD1 (5 bases). TRBV23-1 carries the ORF label, with uncertain function. V was cut by 8 bases and J by 2 bases, with 10 bases left in between. The CDR3 covers 12 residues. In DNA, the CDR3 is TGCGCCAGCCCGGACATTCCCTACGAGCAGTACTTC. It is translated as CASPDIPYEQYF.

The chain joins TRBV29-1 to TRBJ2-3; D is unresolved. From germline, CDR1 is SQVTM and CDR2 ANQGSEA. This CDR3 spans 13 amino acids. Trimming cost V 4 bases and J 2 bases, with 10 bases left between them. CDR3 nucleotide sequence: TGCAGCGTTGCTAGTTTACTCACAGATACGCAGTATTTT. Translated: CSVASLLTDTQYF.

V and J are TRBV4-3 and TRBJ2-6; D gene unclear. Germline V gene lookup returns CDR1 LGHNA and CDR2 YSLEER. V gave up 0 bases and J gave up 4 bases, with 10 bases separating them. The CDR3 contains 16 residues. The CDR3 DNA reads TGCGCCAGCAGCCAAGAATCCGGGTACGGGGCCAACGTCCTGACTTTC. Translation gives CASSQESGYGANVLTF.

The chain recombines TRBV29-1 with TRBJ2-5; 9 bases map to TRBD2. V was pared by 4 bases and J by 3 bases, with 6 bases of the junction left unmatched. Germline loops: CDR1 SQVTM, CDR2 ANQGSEA. The CDR3 extends over 14 amino acids. The CDR3 sequence: CSVGPASGEETQYF. CDR3 DNA: TGCAGCGTTGGTCCGGCTAGCGGGGAAGAGACCCAGTACTTC.

The chain combines TRBV19 with TRBJ1-1, with 7 positions matching TRBD1. The CDR3 has 16 residues. V was pared by 5 bases and J by 5 bases, with 14 bases of the junction left unmatched. The germline V gene encodes CDR1 LNHDA and CDR2 SQIVND (reference sequence). As DNA, the CDR3 is TGTGCCAGTAGTGGAAGACAGGGCAGCTTCCGGACTGAAGCTTTCTTT. This translates into CASSGRQGSFRTEAFF.

The chain combines TRBV5-1 with TRBJ2-7; no firm D call. This CDR3 has 12 residues. V was trimmed by 6 bases and J by 2 bases, leaving 9 bases between them. Germline loops: CDR1 SGHRS, CDR2 YFSETQ. Here the CDR3 DNA reads TGCGCCAGCATGGCGGTCCCCTACGAGCAGTACTTC. The encoded protein is CASMAVPYEQYF.

This clone was recorded only once. V is TRBV5-4 and J is TRBJ1-1, with D unresolved. The CDR3 has 11 residues. V was pared by 4 bases and J by 5 bases, with 6 bases between. Germline V gene lookup returns CDR1 SGHNT and CDR2 YYREEE (reference sequence). CDR3 sequence reads: CASSRNTEAFF. CDR3 nucleotides: TGTGCCAGCAGCAGGAATACTGAAGCTTTCTTT.

This clone has only one observation. The V and J genes are TRBV11-3 and TRBJ2-7; D perhaps matches TRBD1 (6 bases). CDR3 length: 14 residues. CDR1 SGHNT and CDR2 YENEEA come from the germline V gene. Trimming stripped 5 bases from V and 6 bases from J, with 17 bases between. Here the CDR3 DNA reads TGTGCCAGCAGCCCTGACAGGTTGGCAGGCGAGCAGTACTTC. Encoded protein: CASSPDRLAGEQYF.

The chain recombines TRBV5-1 with TRBJ2-6; D remains unclear. CDR1 is SGHRS, CDR2 YFSETQ, per germline. V shed 0 bases and J shed 1 base, with 5 bases lying between them. This CDR3 has 15 amino acids. The CDR3: CASSLDMSGANVLTF. CDR3 coding DNA: TGCGCCAGCAGCTTGGATATGTCTGGGGCCAACGTCCTGACTTTC.

The CDR3 region has the DNA TGCGCCAGCAGCTTGGGGGCCTACGAGCAGTACTTC. It codes for CASSLGAYEQYF. V and J are TRBV5-1 and TRBJ2-7, with D unclear. Germline values: CDR1 SGHRS, CDR2 YFSETQ. Trimming shortened V by 0 bases and J by 2 bases, and 3 bases separated the two germline ends. CDR3 length: 12 amino acids.

This clone was recorded a few times. The rearrangement joins TRBV30 to TRBJ2-7, with D uncertain. CDR3 size: 13 residues. The V gene's germline CDR1 is GTSNPN and CDR2 SVGIG (reference sequence). Deletions cut 1 base from V and 3 bases from J, with 10 bases between. CDR3 protein: CAWSDSLNYEQYF. The CDR3 DNA sequence: TGTGCCTGGAGTGATAGCCTCAACTACGAGCAGTACTTC.

The sample holds a few counts of this clone. The V gene is TRBV10-3, the J gene TRBJ2-3, with D possibly being TRBD2 (5 bases). CDR1 is ENHRY, CDR2 SYGVKD, per germline. Trimming took 10 bases from V and 2 from J, leaving 13 bases between them. This CDR3 has 13 amino acids. CDR3 sequence: CATRGQVTDTQYF. CDR3 bases: TGTGCCACCCGAGGGCAGGTCACAGATACGCAGTATTTT.

This clone has just a few counts. The CDR3 DNA reads TGTGCCAGCAGTACAGACAGGCGAATGGGCAATGAGCAGTTCTTC. It specifies CASSTDRRMGNEQFF. V and J are TRBV2 and TRBJ2-1, with a tentative D call TRBD1 (6 bases). The CDR3 has 15 residues. CDR1 SNHLY and CDR2 FYNNEI come from the germline V gene. Deletions cut 5 bases from V and 6 bases from J, with 17 bases between.

The sample holds a few counts of this clone. The chain is built from TRBV23-1 and TRBJ1-6; D unclear. TRBV23-1 is an ORF for which the function is uncertain. Trimming removed 5 bases at V and 3 bases at J, with 8 bases between. The CDR3 loop spans 14 amino acids. CDR3 nucleotide sequence: TGCGCCAGCAGTGGACGGAACTATAATTCACCCCTCCACTTT. It specifies CASSGRNYNSPLHF.

Note on this clone: Other nucleotide sequences from this sample produce the same CDR3. The chain recombines TRBV29-1 with TRBJ2-5; either TRBD1 or TRBD2 may fit D (5 bases each). Between the trimmed V and J ends, which lost 3 bases and 4 bases, there was a span of 9 bases. The CDR3 contains 12 residues. The germline gives CDR1 SQVTM, CDR2 ANQGSEA. The CDR3 spells CSVDRGGETQYF. The CDR3 region has the DNA TGCAGCGTTGATCGGGGCGGAGAGACCCAGTACTTC.

V and J are TRBV27 and TRBJ2-5, with 9 bases that match TRBD1. Per the germline V gene, CDR1 is MNHEY and CDR2 is SMNVEV (reference sequence). The CDR3 consists of 15 residues. V gave up 4 bases and J gave up 5 bases; unmatched junction bases: 8. The CDR3 loop reads CASSSLRTGVETQYF. The CDR3 nucleotides are TGTGCCAGCAGTTCCCTCCGGACAGGGGTGGAGACCCAGTACTTC.